The next 25 T cell receptor beta chains were all read from a single sample in a study of blood T cell repertoires in COVID-19. The assay was immunoSEQ multiplex PCR, and TCRdb's table has in-frame clones only and misses some. The sample has approximately 140,000 clones; approximately 81% are singletons. Sequencing was carried out using peripheral blood. The receptors come from a human donor in a cohort sampled during active COVID-19.

This clone was seen more than once but under ten times. The genes are TRBV6-2 or TRBV6-3 and TRBJ1-2; unclear D gene. With 2 bases removed from V and 9 bases from J, the gap between germline ends came to 10 bases. This CDR3 has 12 residues. CDR1 and CDR2 (germline): MNHEY, SVGEGT. The DNA of the CDR3 is TGTGCCAGCAGTTACCCACATCCGAGCTACACCTTC. Translated: CASSYPHPSYTF.

The V call is TRBV5-6, the J call TRBJ2-7; the D gene is possibly TRBD2 (6 bases). The CDR3 loop spans 14 amino acids. The germline V gene encodes CDR1 SGHDT and CDR2 YYEEEE. V was trimmed by 0 bases and J by 6 bases, leaving 13 bases between them. CDR3 amino acids: CASSLGGAGSEQYF. In DNA form, the CDR3 reads TGTGCCAGCAGCTTGGGCGGGGCTGGCTCCGAGCAGTACTTC.

The chain couples TRBV7-9 to TRBJ2-2, with D possibly matching TRBD1 (5 bases). Germline V gene lookup returns CDR1 SEHNR and CDR2 FQNEAQ (reference sequence). Between the trimmed V and J ends, which lost 0 bases and 1 base, there was a span of 9 bases. CDR3 size: 16 residues. CDR3 coding DNA: TGTGCCAGCAGCTTAGCGCCAGGGATGAACACCGGGGAGCTGTTTTTT. Translating gives CASSLAPGMNTGELFF.

This clone was seen once. The rearrangement links TRBV18 to TRBJ1-2, with TRBD1 matching over 7 bases. The CDR3 extends over 16 amino acids. Trimming at V came to 5 bases and at J to 3 bases, leaving 12 bases not matched to a gene. The germline V gene has CDR1 KGHSH and CDR2 LQKENI. CDR3 coding DNA: TGTGCCAGCTCAACCCGACAGGGCCAAGGAGACTATGGCTACACCTTC. As protein: CASSTRQGQGDYGYTF.

This clone was seen a single time. The chain is built from TRBV14 and TRBJ1-2; D unclear. Deletions cut 0 bases from V and 10 bases from J, with 15 bases between. The CDR3 runs to 14 residues. Germline loops: CDR1 SGHDN, CDR2 FVKESK. CDR3 bases: TGTGCCAGCAGCCAAGAGCTGAAATGGAGTGACTACACCTTC. This encodes CASSQELKWSDYTF.

V is TRBV3-1 (or the pseudogene TRBV3-2) and J is TRBJ1-1; no clear D. The ends were cut back, 6 bases at V and 1 base at J, with 12 bases in the middle. Germline V gene lookup returns CDR1 LGHDT and CDR2 YNNKEL (reference sequence). The CDR3 sequence is 14 residues long. CDR3 region: CASRPTGGNTEAFF. The CDR3 nucleotides read TGTGCCAGCAGACCGACGGGAGGGAACACTGAAGCTTTCTTT.

The chain carries TRBV18 and TRBJ2-2, with 8 bases that match TRBD1. The CDR3 has 17 amino acids. The germline CDR1 and CDR2 sequences are KGHSH and LQKENI. The V and J ends lost 0 bases and 0 bases, in that order; junction bases with no gene match: 3. The CDR3 spells CASSPPWTGPNTGELFF. CDR3 sequence (DNA): TGTGCCAGCTCACCACCCTGGACAGGGCCGAACACCGGGGAGCTGTTTTTT.

V is TRBV4-2 and J is TRBJ2-7, with TRBD2 identical over 9 bases. This CDR3 has 14 amino acids. Germline trimming cut 0 bases from V and 7 bases from J; bases unmatched to any gene: 4. The germline V gene encodes CDR1 LGHNA and CDR2 YNFKEQ. CDR3 bases: TGTGCCAGCAGCCAAGATCGGCTAGCGGGGGAGCAGTACTTC. Encoded protein: CASSQDRLAGEQYF.

This clone was observed once. This chain uses TRBV9 with TRBJ2-2; 12 bases fit TRBD2. The CDR3 contains 16 residues. Losses at the gene ends were 0 bases for V and 9 bases for J; bases not matched to a gene: 6. Germline assignment: CDR1 SGDLS and CDR2 YYNGEE. The CDR3 spells CASSVGPSGGARELFF. The CDR3 DNA follows: TGTGCCAGCAGCGTAGGCCCTAGCGGGGGGGCCCGGGAGCTGTTTTTT.

The gene calls are TRBV19 and TRBJ1-4, with D uncertain. Trimming took off 4 bases at V and 12 bases at J, with 18 bases between the two ends. In germline, CDR1 is LNHDA, CDR2 SQIVND (reference sequence). The CDR3 loop spans 14 amino acids. The CDR3 is CASSRPGSEKELFF. Written as DNA, the CDR3 is TGTGCCAGTAGTAGACCCGGGAGTGAAAAAGAACTGTTTTTT.

This clone has only one observation. The chain combines TRBV10-3 with TRBJ1-2; TRBD1 agrees at 7 bases. This CDR3 comprises 14 residues. Germline V gene lookup returns CDR1 ENHRY and CDR2 SYGVKD. Germline trimming cut 6 bases from V and 4 bases from J; bases unmatched to any gene: 8. The DNA of the CDR3 is TGTGCCATCAGCGGGACAGACTCAGGCTATGGCTACACCTTC. Translating gives CAISGTDSGYGYTF.

J is TRBJ1-1 and V is TRBV10-3, with a weak D call TRBD1 (5 bases). V was pared by 0 bases and J by 6 bases, with 5 bases between. CDR3 size: 12 residues. Germline assignment: CDR1 ENHRY and CDR2 SYGVKD. DNA of the CDR3: TGTGCCATCAGTGAGTCGACAGCTGAAGCTTTCTTT. Its protein is CAISESTAEAFF.

The sample holds one count of this clone. V is TRBV7-3 and J is TRBJ2-3; no firm D call. The CDR3 consists of 13 residues. The V gene's germline CDR1 is SGHTA and CDR2 FQGTGA. With 4 bases removed from V and 7 bases from J, the gap between germline ends came to 12 bases. The CDR3 is CASSYYPFHTQYF. The CDR3 DNA follows: TGTGCCAGCAGCTACTACCCGTTTCATACGCAGTATTTT.

V is TRBV19 and J is TRBJ1-1, with D possibly being TRBD1 (6 bases). V was clipped by 1 base and J by 4 bases, with 13 bases between them. Germline assignment: CDR1 LNHDA and CDR2 SQIVND (reference sequence). This CDR3 comprises 15 residues. The CDR3 coding sequence is TGTGCCAGTAGTATAGGCTCCAGGGGCCTCACTGAAGCTTTCTTT. Protein product: CASSIGSRGLTEAFF.

The J gene is TRBJ2-5, the V gene TRBV15, with unresolved D. V was cut by 1 base and J by 4 bases, with 13 bases left in between. The CDR3 runs 15 residues. CDR1 is LNHNV, CDR2 YYDKDF, per germline (reference sequence). CDR3 sequence reads: CATSRVRQVGETQYF. The CDR3 region has the DNA TGTGCCACCAGCAGAGTTAGGCAGGTCGGAGAGACCCAGTACTTC.

V usage is TRBV11-2 and J usage is TRBJ2-1; TRBD2 agrees at 11 bases. Per the germline V gene, CDR1 is SGHAT and CDR2 is FQNNGV. V was pared by 6 bases and J by 9 bases, with 10 bases of the junction left unmatched. The length of the CDR3 is 15 residues. The CDR3 here is CASRILAGGPGEQFF. As DNA, the CDR3 is TGTGCCAGCAGAATTCTAGCGGGGGGCCCGGGTGAGCAGTTCTTC.

This chain uses TRBV3-1 (or the pseudogene TRBV3-2) with TRBJ2-5; 12 bases fit TRBD2. The J segment lost 7 bases and the V segment lost 4 bases, leaving 4 bases of the junction unmatched. CDR1 is LGHDT and CDR2 is YNNKEL in the germline V gene (reference sequence). The CDR3 extends over 14 amino acids. CDR3 in DNA: TGTGCCAGCAGCCGGGGACTAGCGGGTTCGACCCAGTACTTC. Translating it yields CASSRGLAGSTQYF.

The J gene is TRBJ2-5, the V gene TRBV24-1; TRBD2 aligns across 8 bases. CDR3 length: 15 amino acids. Germline assignment: CDR1 KGHDR and CDR2 SFDVKD. The ends lost 3 bases at V and 5 bases at J; junction bases unmatched: 7. The CDR3 is CATSDPGGSMETQYF. The CDR3 DNA follows: TGTGCCACCAGTGATCCGGGGGGGAGTATGGAGACCCAGTACTTC.

The rearrangement links TRBV6-5 to TRBJ1-4; D is ambiguous. V dropped 6 bases and J dropped 7 bases, with 12 bases sitting between them. The CDR3 has 13 amino acids. CDR1 and CDR2 (germline): MNHEY, SVGAGI. CDR3 protein: CASSPGWREKLFF. Written as DNA, the CDR3 is TGTGCCAGCAGCCCGGGGTGGCGTGAAAAACTGTTTTTT.

The chain carries TRBV7-2 and TRBJ1-1; TRBD1 agrees at 9 bases. The CDR3 has 15 residues. The J segment lost 1 base and the V segment lost 3 bases, leaving 3 bases of the junction unmatched. The germline V gene encodes CDR1 SGHTA and CDR2 FQGNSA. The CDR3 is CASSFPGQGNTEAFF. The DNA for the CDR3 is TGTGCCAGCAGCTTCCCGGGACAGGGGAACACTGAAGCTTTCTTT. Drawing the rest from reference TRBV7-2 and TRBJ1-1, the complete variable domain is GAGVSQSPSNKVTEKGKDVELRCDPISGHTALYWYRQSLGQGLEFLIYFQGNSAPDKSGLPSDRFSAERTGGSVSTLTIQRTQQEDSAVYLCASSFPGQGNTEAFFGQGTRLTVV.

The chain uses TRBV27 and TRBJ2-7; D is perhaps TRBD2 (5 bases). The length of the CDR3 is 15 residues. Trimming stripped 3 bases from V and 7 bases from J, with 19 bases between. CDR1 MNHEY and CDR2 SMNVEV come from the germline V gene (reference sequence). The CDR3 sequence is CASSFGRGMIREQYF. The CDR3 nucleotides are TGTGCCAGCAGTTTTGGGAGAGGTATGATTAGGGAGCAGTACTTC.

The gene calls are TRBV30 and TRBJ2-7; the D is unclear. The V gene lost 2 bases and the J gene lost 0 bases, with 17 bases spanning the gap. The CDR3 totals 16 residues. Per the germline V gene, CDR1 is GTSNPN and CDR2 is SVGIG (reference sequence). The CDR3 sequence is CAWSPPSGRSSYEQYF. The CDR3 region has the DNA TGTGCCTGGAGTCCCCCGAGTGGGCGAAGCTCCTACGAGCAGTACTTC.

The J gene is TRBJ1-5, the V gene TRBV12-5; D perhaps matches TRBD1 (6 bases). CDR3 length: 14 amino acids. Trimming cost V 9 bases and J 2 bases, with 14 bases left between them. The germline gives CDR1 LGHNT, CDR2 FRNRAP. The CDR3 region is CASRGGAGNQPQHF. In DNA, the CDR3 is TGTGCTAGCCGGGGGGGGGCTGGCAATCAGCCCCAGCATTTT.

The genes are TRBV15 and TRBJ1-5; D ambiguous. The ends were cut back, 1 base at V and 5 bases at J, with 18 bases in the middle. Germline CDR1 and CDR2: LNHNV and YYDKDF (reference sequence). CDR3 length: 17 amino acids. CDR3 DNA sequence: TGTGCCACCAGCAGAGCAATCCGACATACCCAAGATCAGCCCCAGCATTTT. Its translation is CATSRAIRHTQDQPQHF.

The rearrangement uses TRBV28 and TRBJ1-5, with D hard to call. Germline CDR1 is MDHEN and CDR2 is SYDVKM. V was cut by 0 bases and J by 0 bases, with 9 bases left in between. The CDR3 is 16 residues long. The CDR3 bases are TGTGCCAGCAGTTTATGGGGAGAGATTAGCAATCAGCCCCAGCATTTT. Its protein is CASSLWGEISNQPQHF.